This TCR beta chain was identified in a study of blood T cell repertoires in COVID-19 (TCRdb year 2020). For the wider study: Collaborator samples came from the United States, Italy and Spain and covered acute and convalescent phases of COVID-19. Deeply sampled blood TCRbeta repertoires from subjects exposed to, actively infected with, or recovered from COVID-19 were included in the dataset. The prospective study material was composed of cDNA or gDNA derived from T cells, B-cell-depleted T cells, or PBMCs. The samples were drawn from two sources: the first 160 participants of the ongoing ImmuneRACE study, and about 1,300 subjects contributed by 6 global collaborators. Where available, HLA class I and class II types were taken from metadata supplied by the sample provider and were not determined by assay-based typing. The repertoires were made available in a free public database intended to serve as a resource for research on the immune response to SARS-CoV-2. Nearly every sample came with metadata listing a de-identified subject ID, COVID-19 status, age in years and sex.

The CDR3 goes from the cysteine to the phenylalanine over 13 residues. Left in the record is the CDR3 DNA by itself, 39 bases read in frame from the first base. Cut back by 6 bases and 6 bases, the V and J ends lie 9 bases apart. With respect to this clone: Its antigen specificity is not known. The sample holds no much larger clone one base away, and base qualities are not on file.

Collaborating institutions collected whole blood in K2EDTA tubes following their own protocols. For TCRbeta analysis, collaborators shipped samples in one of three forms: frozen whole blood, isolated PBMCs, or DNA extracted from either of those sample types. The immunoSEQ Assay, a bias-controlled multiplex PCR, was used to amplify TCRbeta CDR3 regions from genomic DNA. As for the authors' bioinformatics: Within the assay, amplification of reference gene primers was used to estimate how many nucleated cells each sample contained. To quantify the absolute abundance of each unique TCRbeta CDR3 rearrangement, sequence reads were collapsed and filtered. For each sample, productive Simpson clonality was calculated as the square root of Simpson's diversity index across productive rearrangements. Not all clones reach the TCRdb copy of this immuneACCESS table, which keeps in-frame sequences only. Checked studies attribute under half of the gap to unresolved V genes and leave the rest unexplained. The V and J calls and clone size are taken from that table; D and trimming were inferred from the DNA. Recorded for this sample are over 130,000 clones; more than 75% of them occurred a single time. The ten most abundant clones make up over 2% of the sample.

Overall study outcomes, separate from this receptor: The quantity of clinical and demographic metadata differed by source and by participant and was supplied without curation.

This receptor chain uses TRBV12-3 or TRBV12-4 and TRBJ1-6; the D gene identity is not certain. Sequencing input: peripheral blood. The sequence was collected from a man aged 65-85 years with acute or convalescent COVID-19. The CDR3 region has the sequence CASRGLSNSPLHF. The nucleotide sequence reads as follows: TGTGCCAGCAGGGGCCTGTCTAATTCACCCCTCCACTTT.